These 10 T cell receptor beta chains came from one sample sequenced in a study of shared clonotypes between healthy human individuals. TCRdb keeps only in-frame clones here, not all; method: immunoSEQ multiplex PCR. The table includes millions of clones, 95% detected once. Sequences were obtained from naive CD4+ T cells sorted from blood. Subset denoted: CD45RA+ positively selected. The receptors derive from a man younger than 35 in good health.

The chain combines TRBV7-6 with TRBJ2-5; possibly TRBD1 or TRBD2 for D (6 bases each). Trimming stripped 5 bases from V and 5 bases from J, with 15 bases between. The CDR3 consists of 14 residues. CDR1 is SGHVS, CDR2 FNYEAQ, per germline. Here the CDR3 reads CASSAGHLGETQYF. CDR3 in DNA: TGTGCCAGCAGCGCGGGACACCTGGGGGAGACCCAGTACTTC.

This chain uses TRBV25-1 with TRBJ2-2, with D possibly matching TRBD1 (6 bases). Germline V gives CDR1 MGHDK, CDR2 SYGVNS. The CDR3 sequence is 14 residues long. Trimming stripped 2 bases from V and 5 bases from J, with 9 bases between. The CDR3 sequence: CASSEPTGTGELFF. As DNA, the CDR3 is TGTGCCAGCAGTGAACCTACAGGGACCGGGGAGCTGTTTTTT.

Only one count was recorded for this clone. The chain links TRBV27 to TRBJ2-7; the D gene is possibly TRBD2 (5 bases). The V end lost 5 bases, the J end lost 4 bases, and 21 bases lay between the germline ends. The germline gives CDR1 MNHEY, CDR2 SMNVEV (reference sequence). The CDR3 extends over 16 amino acids. The CDR3 sequence: CASSGLPRFGVYEQYF. The CDR3 nucleotides read TGTGCCAGCAGTGGCCTCCCACGGTTCGGGGTTTACGAGCAGTACTTC.

This clone has a single count. At the DNA level, this CDR3 is encoded by other sequences in the same sample as well. The chain combines TRBV5-4 with TRBJ1-2; D is possibly TRBD1 (5 bases). Trimming stripped 5 bases from V and 3 bases from J, with 11 bases between. The CDR3 is 13 amino acids. Germline CDR1 SGHNT, CDR2 YYREEE (reference sequence). CDR3 coding DNA: TGTGCCAGCAGTCTGGGGGGAGACTATGGCTACACCTTC. Amino acid sequence: CASSLGGDYGYTF.

The rearrangement joins TRBV7-9 to TRBJ2-2; D remains unclear. This CDR3 comprises 14 residues. CDR1 is SEHNR, CDR2 FQNEAQ, per germline (reference sequence). V was shortened by 5 bases and J by 1 base, with 8 bases between the two germline ends. CDR3 nucleotides: TGTGCCAGCAGCCTAACGGAGAACACCGGGGAGCTGTTTTTT. This gives the protein CASSLTENTGELFF.

On this clone itself: This sample also contains other DNA sequences that code for the same CDR3. This sequence joins TRBV6-5 and TRBJ2-2; possibly TRBD1 for D (6 bases). V was trimmed by 0 bases and J by 4 bases, leaving 6 bases between them. CDR3 length: 14 residues. Looked up from germline, CDR1 is MNHEY and CDR2 is SVGAGI. Here the CDR3 reads CASSYSTGTGELFF. The DNA of the CDR3 is TGTGCCAGCAGTTACTCGACAGGCACCGGGGAGCTGTTTTTT.

This chain joins TRBV29-1 and TRBJ2-5; 9 bases match TRBD1. Germline lookup yields CDR1 SQVTM and CDR2 ANQGSEA. Trimming cost V 5 bases and J 0 bases; bases outside gene matches: 7. The CDR3 consists of 15 residues. The CDR3 nucleotides read TGCAGCGTTATAGACAGGGGGGAGTACCAAGAGACCCAGTACTTC. It codes for CSVIDRGEYQETQYF.

The V gene is TRBV5-1, the J gene TRBJ1-4; TRBD1 is a possible D gene (5 bases). Per germline, CDR1 SGHRS and CDR2 YFSETQ. The CDR3 contains 14 residues. V was clipped by 6 bases and J by 2 bases, with 11 bases between them. In nucleotides, the CDR3 is TGCGCCAGCAAAGCTGGGACGACTAATGAAAAACTGTTTTTT. Amino acid sequence: CASKAGTTNEKLFF.

This clone was seen once. This chain joins TRBV5-1 and TRBJ1-1; unclear D gene. Germline V lookup: CDR1 SGHRS, CDR2 YFSETQ. The V and J ends lost 4 bases and 0 bases respectively, with 7 bases between them. This CDR3 is 13 amino acids long. The CDR3 region has the DNA TGCGCCAGCAGCGGGAACCTGAACACTGAAGCTTTCTTT. As protein: CASSGNLNTEAFF.

This clone was found once. V is TRBV5-4 and J is TRBJ2-3; D may be TRBD2 (5 bases). V was shortened by 6 bases and J by 7 bases, with 15 bases between the two germline ends. The CDR3 is 13 amino acids. Germline V gene sequence: CDR1 SGHNT, CDR2 YYREEE (reference sequence). The CDR3 DNA follows: TGTGCCAGCACCCTTCCGGGGATAAATACGCAGTATTTT. Translated: CASTLPGINTQYF. The full variable domain, with the rest looked up from reference TRBV5-4 and TRBJ2-3, is ETGVTQSPTHLIKTRGQQVTLRCSSQSGHNTVSWYQQALGQGPQFIFQYYREEENGRGNFPPRFSGLQFPNYSSELNVNALELDDSALYLCASTLPGINTQYFGPGTRLTVL.